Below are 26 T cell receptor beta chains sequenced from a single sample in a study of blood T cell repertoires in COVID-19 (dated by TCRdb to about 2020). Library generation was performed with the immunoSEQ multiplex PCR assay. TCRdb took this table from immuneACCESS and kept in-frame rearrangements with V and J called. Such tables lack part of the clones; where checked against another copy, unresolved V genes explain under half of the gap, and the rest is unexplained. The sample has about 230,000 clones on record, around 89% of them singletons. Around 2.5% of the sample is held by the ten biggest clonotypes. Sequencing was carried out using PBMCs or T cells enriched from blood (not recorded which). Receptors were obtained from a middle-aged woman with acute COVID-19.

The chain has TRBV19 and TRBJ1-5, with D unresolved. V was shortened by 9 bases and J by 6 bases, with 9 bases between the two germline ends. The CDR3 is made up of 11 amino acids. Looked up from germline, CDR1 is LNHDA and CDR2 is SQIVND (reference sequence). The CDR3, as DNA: TGTGCCAGCGGTCTTAGTCAGCCCCAGCATTTT. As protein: CASGLSQPQHF.

The DNA for the CDR3 is TGCGCCAGCGGTCCAGGACAGGGATCGAACATTCAGTACTTC. This gives the protein CASGPGQGSNIQYF. The chain employs TRBV5-1 and TRBJ2-4, with TRBD1 matching over 8 bases. The V segment lost 7 bases and the J segment 7 bases; nucleotides outside the gene matches: 10. CDR3 length equals 14 residues. Per the germline V gene, CDR1 is SGHRS and CDR2 is YFSETQ.

This CDR3 reads CASSLRGTIYF. The CDR3 nucleotides read TGTGCCAGCAGCCTCCGCGGCACCATATATTTT. V is TRBV3-1 (or the pseudogene TRBV3-2) and J is TRBJ1-3, with D unresolved. The CDR3 runs 11 residues. V lost 4 bases, J lost 9 bases, and 7 bases lay in between. The germline V gene has CDR1 LGHDT and CDR2 YNNKEL (reference sequence).

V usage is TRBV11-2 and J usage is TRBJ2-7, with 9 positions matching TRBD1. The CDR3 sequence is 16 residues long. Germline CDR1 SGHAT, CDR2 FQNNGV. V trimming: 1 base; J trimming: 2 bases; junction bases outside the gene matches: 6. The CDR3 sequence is CASSLVATGGTYEQYV. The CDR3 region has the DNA TGTGCCAGCAGCTTAGTGGCGACAGGGGGGACCTACGAGCAGTACGTC.

CDR3 protein: CATSRVGHSGYTF. The CDR3 coding sequence is TGTGCCACCAGCAGAGTTGGACACTCTGGCTACACCTTC. This rearrangement joins TRBV15 to TRBJ1-2; a possible D gene is TRBD1 (5 bases). CDR3 length: 13 amino acids. Deletions cut 1 base from V and 7 bases from J, with 10 bases between. Germline values: CDR1 LNHNV, CDR2 YYDKDF (reference sequence).

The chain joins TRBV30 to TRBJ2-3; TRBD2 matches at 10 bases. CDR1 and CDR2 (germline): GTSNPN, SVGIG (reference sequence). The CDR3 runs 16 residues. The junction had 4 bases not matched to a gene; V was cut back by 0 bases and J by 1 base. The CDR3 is CAWSVLAGGRTDTQYF. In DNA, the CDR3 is TGTGCCTGGAGTGTTTTAGCGGGGGGCCGCACAGATACGCAGTATTTT.

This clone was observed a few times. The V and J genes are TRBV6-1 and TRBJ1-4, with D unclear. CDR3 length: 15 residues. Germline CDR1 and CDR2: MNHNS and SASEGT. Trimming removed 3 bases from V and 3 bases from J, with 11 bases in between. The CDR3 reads CASSEIRDPNEKLFF. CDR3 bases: TGTGCCAGCAGTGAGATCCGGGATCCTAATGAAAAACTGTTTTTT.

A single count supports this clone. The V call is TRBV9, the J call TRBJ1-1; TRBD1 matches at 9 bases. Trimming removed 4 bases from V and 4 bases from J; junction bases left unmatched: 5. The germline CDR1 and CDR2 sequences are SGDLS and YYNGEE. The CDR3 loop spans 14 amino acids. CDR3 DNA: TGTGCCAGCAGCTTTTTGACAGGGGGCACTGAAGCTTTCTTT. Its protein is CASSFLTGGTEAFF.

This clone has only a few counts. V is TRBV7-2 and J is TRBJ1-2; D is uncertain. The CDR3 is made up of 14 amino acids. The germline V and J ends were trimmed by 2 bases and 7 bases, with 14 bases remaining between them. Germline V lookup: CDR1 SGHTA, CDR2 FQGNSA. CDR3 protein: CASSLYRLGGGYTF. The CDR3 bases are TGTGCCAGCAGCTTATACCGCTTAGGAGGTGGCTACACCTTC.

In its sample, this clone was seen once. Here the CDR3 DNA reads TGTGCCAGCAGCCACACGGGATTTGGGGAAAAACTGTTTTTT. Translated, it gives CASSHTGFGEKLFF. The chain combines TRBV14 with TRBJ1-4; D gene uncertain. The CDR3 has 14 residues. Germline V CDR1 and CDR2: SGHDN, FVKESK. V was cut by 3 bases and J by 8 bases, with 13 bases left in between.

The CDR3 DNA reads as TGTGCCAGCAGCGGGCGAGGGCGGGGGGCCACAGATACGCAGTATTTT. Translating gives CASSGRGRGATDTQYF. The chain joins TRBV7-9 to TRBJ2-3, with TRBD2 matching over 8 bases. CDR3 size: 16 residues. With 5 bases clipped from V and 2 bases from J, the junction kept 9 bases outside the gene matches. Germline lookup yields CDR1 SEHNR and CDR2 FQNEAQ (reference sequence).

This chain's CDR3 is CASSPTSGRAGELFF. The CDR3, as DNA: TGTGCCAGCAGCCCGACTAGCGGGAGGGCTGGGGAGCTGTTTTTT. The chain carries TRBV7-2 and TRBJ2-2; 14 positions agree with TRBD2. This CDR3 comprises 15 residues. J lost 8 bases, V lost 5 bases, and 4 bases had no gene match. Germline V CDR1 and CDR2: SGHTA, FQGNSA.

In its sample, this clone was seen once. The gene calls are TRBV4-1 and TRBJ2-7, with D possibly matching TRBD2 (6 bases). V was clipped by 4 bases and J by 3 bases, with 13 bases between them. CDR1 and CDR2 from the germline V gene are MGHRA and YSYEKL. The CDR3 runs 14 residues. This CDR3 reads CASSRAEGGYEQYF. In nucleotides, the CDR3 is TGCGCCAGCAGCCGGGCGGAGGGTGGCTACGAGCAGTACTTC.

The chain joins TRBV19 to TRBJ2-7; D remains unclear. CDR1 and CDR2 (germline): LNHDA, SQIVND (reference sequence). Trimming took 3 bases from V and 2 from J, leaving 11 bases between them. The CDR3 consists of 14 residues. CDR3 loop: CASSMAVVTYEQYF. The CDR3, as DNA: TGTGCCAGTAGTATGGCGGTAGTAACCTACGAGCAGTACTTC.

The CDR3 DNA is TGCGCCAGCAGCTTGTGGGGACAAGACTCTGGAAACACCATATATTTT. This codes for CASSLWGQDSGNTIYF. V gene TRBV5-1 combines with J gene TRBJ1-3, with a tentative D call TRBD1 (6 bases). Between the trimmed V and J ends, which lost 1 base and 0 bases, there was a span of 11 bases. CDR3 length: 16 residues. Per the germline V gene, CDR1 is SGHRS and CDR2 is YFSETQ.

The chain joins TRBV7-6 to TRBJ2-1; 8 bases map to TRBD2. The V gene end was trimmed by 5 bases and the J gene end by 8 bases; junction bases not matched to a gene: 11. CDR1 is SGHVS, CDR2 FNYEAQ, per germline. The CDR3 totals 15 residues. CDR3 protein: CASSLSGGLLDEQFF. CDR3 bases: TGTGCCAGCAGCCTGAGCGGGGGCCTATTAGATGAGCAGTTCTTC.

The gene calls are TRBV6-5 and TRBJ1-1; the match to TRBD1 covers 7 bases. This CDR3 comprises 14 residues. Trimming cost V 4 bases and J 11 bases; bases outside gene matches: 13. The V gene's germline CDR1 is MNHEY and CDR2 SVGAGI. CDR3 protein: CASSLNLGQAGAFF. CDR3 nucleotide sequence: TGTGCCAGCAGTTTAAACCTTGGACAGGCTGGCGCTTTCTTT.

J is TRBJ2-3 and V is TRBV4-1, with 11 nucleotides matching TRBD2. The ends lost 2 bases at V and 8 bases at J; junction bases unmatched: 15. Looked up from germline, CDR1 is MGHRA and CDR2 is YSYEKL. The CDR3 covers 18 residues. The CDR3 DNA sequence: TGCGCCAGCAGCCAACTTCGACTAGCGGGATCAAATTTAGGTACGCAGTATTTT. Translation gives CASSQLRLAGSNLGTQYF.

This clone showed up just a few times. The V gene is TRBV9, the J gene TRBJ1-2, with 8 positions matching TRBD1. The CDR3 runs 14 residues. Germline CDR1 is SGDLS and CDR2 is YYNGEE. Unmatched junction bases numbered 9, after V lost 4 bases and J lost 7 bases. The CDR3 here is CASSPPQGAPGYTF. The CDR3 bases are TGTGCCAGCAGCCCCCCCCAGGGGGCGCCTGGCTACACCTTC. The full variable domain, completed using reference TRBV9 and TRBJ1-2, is DSGVTQTPKHLITATGQRVTLRCSPRSGDLSVYWYQQSLDQGLQFLIQYYNGEERAKGNILERFSAQQFPDLHSELNLSSLELGDSALYFCASSPPQGAPGYTFGSGTRLTVV.

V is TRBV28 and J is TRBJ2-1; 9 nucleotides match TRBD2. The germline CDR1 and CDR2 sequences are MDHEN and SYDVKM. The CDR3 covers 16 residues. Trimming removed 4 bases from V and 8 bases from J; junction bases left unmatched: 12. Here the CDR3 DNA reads TGTGCCAGCAGTTCTCCGGGACTAGCTTGGACCCATGAGCAGTTCTTC. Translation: CASSSPGLAWTHEQFF.

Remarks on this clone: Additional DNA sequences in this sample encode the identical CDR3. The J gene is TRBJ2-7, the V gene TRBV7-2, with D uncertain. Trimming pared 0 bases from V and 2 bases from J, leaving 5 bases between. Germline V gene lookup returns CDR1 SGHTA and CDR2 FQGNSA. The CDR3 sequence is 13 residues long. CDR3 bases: TGTGCCAGCAGCTTAGCGTCTACCTACGAGCAGTACTTC. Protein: CASSLASTYEQYF.

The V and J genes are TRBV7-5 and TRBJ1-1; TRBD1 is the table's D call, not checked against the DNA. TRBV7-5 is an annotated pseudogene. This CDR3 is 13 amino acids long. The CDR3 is CARSDDSHTEAFF. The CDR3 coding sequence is TGTGCCAGAAGCGACGACAGTCACACTGAAGCTTTCTTT.

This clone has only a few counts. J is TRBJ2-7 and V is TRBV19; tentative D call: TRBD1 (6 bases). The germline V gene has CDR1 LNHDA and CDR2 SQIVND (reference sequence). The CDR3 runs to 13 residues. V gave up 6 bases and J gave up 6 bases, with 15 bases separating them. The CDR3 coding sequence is TGTGCCAGTAGCTATTCCCTGGGGGCCGAGCAGTACGTC. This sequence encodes CASSYSLGAEQYV.

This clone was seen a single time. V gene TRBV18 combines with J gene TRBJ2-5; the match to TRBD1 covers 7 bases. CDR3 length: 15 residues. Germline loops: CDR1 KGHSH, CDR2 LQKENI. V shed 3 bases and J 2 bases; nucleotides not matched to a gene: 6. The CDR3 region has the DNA TGTGCCAGCTCACCTCTTCCGGGACAGCAAGAGACCCAGTACTTC. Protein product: CASSPLPGQQETQYF.

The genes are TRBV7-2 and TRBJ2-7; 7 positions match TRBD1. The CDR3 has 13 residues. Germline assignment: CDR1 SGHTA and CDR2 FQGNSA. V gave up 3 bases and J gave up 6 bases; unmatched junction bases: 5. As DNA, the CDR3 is TGTGCCAGCAGCTTCCAAGGACAGGTCGAGCAGTACTTC. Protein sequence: CASSFQGQVEQYF.

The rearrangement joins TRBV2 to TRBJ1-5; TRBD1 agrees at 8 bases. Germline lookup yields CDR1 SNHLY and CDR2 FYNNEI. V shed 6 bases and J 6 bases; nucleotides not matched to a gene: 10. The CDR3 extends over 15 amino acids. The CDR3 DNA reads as TGTGCCAGCAGCTCACAGACAGGGGTTGCTCAGCCCCAGCATTTT. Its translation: CASSSQTGVAQPQHF.